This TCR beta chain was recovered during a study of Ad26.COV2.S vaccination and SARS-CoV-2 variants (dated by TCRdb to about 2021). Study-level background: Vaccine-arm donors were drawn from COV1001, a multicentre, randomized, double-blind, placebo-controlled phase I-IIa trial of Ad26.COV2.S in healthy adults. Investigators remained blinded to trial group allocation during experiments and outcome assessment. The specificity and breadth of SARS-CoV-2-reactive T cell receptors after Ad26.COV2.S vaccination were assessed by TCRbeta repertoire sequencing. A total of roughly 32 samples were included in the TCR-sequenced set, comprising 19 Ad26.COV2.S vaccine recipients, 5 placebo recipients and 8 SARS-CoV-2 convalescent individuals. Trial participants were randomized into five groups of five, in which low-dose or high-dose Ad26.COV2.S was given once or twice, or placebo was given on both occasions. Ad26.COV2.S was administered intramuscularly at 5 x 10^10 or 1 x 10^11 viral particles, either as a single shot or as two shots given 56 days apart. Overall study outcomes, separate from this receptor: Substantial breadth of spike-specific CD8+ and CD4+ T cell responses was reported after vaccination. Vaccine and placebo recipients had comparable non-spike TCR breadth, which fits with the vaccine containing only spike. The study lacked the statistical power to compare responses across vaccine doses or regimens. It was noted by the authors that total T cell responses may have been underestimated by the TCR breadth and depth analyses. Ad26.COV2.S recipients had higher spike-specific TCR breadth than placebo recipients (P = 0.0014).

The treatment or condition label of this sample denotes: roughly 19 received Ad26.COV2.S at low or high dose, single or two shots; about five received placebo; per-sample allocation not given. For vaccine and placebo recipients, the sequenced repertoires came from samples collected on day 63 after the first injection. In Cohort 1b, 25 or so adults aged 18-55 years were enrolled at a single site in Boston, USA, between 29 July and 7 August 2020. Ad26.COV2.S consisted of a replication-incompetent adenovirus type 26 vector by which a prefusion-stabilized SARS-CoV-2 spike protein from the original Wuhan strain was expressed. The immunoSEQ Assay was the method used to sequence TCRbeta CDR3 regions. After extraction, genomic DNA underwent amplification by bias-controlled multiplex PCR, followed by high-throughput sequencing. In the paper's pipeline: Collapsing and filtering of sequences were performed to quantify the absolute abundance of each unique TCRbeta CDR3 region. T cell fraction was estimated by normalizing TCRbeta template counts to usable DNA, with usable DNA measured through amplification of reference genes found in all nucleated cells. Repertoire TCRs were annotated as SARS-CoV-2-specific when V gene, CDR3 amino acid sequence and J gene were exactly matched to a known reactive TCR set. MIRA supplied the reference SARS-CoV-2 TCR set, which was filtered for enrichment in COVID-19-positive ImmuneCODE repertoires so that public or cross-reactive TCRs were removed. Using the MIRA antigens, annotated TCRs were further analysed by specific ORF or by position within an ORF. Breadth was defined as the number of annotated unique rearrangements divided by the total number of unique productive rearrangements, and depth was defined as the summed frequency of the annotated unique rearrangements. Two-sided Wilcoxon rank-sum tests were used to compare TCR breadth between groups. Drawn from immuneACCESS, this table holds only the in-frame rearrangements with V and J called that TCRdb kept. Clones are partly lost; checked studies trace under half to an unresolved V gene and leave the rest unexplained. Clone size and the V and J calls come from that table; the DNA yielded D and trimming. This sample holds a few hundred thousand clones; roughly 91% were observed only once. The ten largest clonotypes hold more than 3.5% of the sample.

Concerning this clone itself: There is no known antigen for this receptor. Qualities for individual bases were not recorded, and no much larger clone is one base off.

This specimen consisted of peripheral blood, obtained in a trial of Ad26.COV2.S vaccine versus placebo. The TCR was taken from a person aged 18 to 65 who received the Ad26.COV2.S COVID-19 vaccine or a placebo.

The DNA reads as follows: TGTGCCACTGGCAGGGATAGGGGCCCCCTCCACTTT. Its translation reads: CATGRDRGPLHF. The chain is encoded by TRBV25-1 joined to TRBJ1-6, and perhaps TRBD1 as D gene, on 5 matching bases. From its cysteine to its phenylalanine, the CDR3 spans 12 amino acids. The kept DNA is CDR3 alone, 36 bases in frame from the first base. Trimming takes 10 bases from V and 13 bases from J, and the germline ends sit 17 bases apart. The germline V gene gives CDR1 as MGHDK and CDR2 as SYGVNS.